This T cell receptor beta chain comes out of a study of blood T cell repertoires in COVID-19. The overall study: Sites across the United States, Italy and Spain contributed samples from acute and convalescent COVID-19. T cells, B-cell-depleted T cells, or PBMCs supplied cDNA or gDNA.

Sequencing used immunoSEQ multiplex PCR; TCRdb keeps in-frame clones, though not all of them. Here the sample spans 45,000 to 50,000 clones, over 80% being singletons. This clonotype originated in a man aged 50 to 59 with acute or convalescent COVID-19. Sequenced material: peripheral blood.

The CDR3 loop is CASRDIPPLLYEQYF. Here the CDR3 DNA reads TGTGCCAGCAGGGACATACCGCCCCTCCTCTACGAGCAGTACTTC. The gene calls are TRBV6-5 and TRBJ2-7; possible D gene TRBD1, 5 bases. The V and J ends lost 6 bases and 3 bases respectively, with 18 bases between them. Germline V gene data show CDR1 as MNHEY and CDR2 as SVGAGI. The CDR3 has 15 amino acids.